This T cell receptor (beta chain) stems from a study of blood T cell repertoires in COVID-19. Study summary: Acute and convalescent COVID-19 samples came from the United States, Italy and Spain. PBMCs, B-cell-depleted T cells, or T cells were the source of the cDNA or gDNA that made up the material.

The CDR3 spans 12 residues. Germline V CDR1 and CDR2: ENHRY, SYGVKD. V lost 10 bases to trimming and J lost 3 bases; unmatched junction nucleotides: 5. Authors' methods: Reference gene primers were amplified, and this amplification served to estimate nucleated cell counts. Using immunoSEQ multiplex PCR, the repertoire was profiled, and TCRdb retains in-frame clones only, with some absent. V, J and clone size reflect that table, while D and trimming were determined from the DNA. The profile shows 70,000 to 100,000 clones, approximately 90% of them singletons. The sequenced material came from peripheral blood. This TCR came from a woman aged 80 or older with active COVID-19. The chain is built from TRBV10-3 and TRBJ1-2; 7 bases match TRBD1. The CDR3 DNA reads TGTGCCAGCGGACAGGTTGACTATGGCTACACCTTC. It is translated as CASGQVDYGYTF.